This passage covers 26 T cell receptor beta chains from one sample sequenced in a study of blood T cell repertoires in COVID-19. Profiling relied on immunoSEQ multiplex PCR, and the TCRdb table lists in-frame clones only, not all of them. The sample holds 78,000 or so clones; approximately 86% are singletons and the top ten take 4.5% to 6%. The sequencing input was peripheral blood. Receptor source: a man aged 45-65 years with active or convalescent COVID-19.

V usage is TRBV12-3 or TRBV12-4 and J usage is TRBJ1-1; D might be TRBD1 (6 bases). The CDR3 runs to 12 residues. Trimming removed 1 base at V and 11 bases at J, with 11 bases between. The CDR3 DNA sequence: TGTGCCAGCAGTTTAGGCAGGGGATACGCTTTCTTT. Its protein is CASSLGRGYAFF.

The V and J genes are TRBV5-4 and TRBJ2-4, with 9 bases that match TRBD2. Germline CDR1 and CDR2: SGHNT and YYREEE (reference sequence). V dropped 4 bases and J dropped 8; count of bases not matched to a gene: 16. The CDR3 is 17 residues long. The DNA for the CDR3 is TGTGCCAGCAGCCCTACCAAAAGCGGGGGGTCGAATCACATTCAGTACTTC. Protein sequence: CASSPTKSGGSNHIQYF.

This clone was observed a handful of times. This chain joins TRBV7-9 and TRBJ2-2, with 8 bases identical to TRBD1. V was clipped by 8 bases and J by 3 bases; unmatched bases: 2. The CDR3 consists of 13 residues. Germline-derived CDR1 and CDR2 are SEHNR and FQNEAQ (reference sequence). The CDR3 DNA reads TGTGCCAGCTACAGGGGGGACACCGGGGAGCTGTTTTTT. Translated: CASYRGDTGELFF.

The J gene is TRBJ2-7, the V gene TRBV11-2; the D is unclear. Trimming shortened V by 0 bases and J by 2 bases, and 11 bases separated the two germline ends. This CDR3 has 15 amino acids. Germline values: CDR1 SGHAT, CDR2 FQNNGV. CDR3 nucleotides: TGTGCCAGCAGCTTAGATCTAACTCTTACCTACGAGCAGTACGTC. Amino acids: CASSLDLTLTYEQYV.

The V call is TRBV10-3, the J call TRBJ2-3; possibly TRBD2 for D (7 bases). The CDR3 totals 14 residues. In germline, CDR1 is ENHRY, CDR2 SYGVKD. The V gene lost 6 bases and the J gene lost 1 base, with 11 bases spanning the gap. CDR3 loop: CAIRGGAGTDTQYF. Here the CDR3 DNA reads TGTGCCATCAGAGGGGGGGCAGGCACAGATACGCAGTATTTT.

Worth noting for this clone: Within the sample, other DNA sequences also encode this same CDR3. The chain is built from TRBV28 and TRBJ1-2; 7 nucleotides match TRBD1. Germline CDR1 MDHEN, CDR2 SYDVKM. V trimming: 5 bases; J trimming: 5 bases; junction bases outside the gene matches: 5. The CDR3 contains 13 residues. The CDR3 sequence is CASSRQGLYGYTF. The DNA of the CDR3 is TGTGCCAGCAGTCGACAGGGACTTTATGGCTACACCTTC.

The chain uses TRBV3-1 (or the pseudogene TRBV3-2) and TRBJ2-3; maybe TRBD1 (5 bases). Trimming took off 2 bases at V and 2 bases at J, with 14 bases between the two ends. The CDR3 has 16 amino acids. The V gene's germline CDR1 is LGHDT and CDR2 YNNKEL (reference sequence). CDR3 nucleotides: TGTGCCAGCAGCCAATTGGAAGGGGCCCTCACAGATACGCAGTATTTT. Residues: CASSQLEGALTDTQYF.

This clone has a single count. CDR3 nucleotide sequence: TGTGCCAGCAGCCCTGGCTCCGATGCAAACACTGAAGCTTTCTTT. Residues: CASSPGSDANTEAFF. The V call is TRBV6-6, the J call TRBJ1-1; D not certain. V lost 6 bases to trimming and J lost 2 bases, with 16 bases between them. This CDR3 contains 15 residues. From germline, CDR1 is MNHNY and CDR2 SVGAGI (reference sequence).

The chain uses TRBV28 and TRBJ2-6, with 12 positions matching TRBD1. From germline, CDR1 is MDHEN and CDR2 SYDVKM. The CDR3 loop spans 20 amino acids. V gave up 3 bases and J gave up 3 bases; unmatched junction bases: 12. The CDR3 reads CASSFRAPGQGAVGANVLTF. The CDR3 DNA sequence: TGTGCCAGCAGTTTTCGTGCTCCGGGACAGGGGGCTGTTGGGGCCAACGTCCTGACTTTC.

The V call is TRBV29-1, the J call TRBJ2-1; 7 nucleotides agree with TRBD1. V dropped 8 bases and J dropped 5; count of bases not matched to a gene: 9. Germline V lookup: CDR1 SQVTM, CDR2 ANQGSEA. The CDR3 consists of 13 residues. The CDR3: CSLRGIGHNEQFF. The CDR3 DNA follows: TGCAGCCTCAGGGGGATCGGCCACAATGAGCAGTTCTTC.

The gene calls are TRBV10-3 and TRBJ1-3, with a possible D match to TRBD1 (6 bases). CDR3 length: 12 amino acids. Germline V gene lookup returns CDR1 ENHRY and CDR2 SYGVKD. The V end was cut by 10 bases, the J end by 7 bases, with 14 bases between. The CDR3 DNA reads TGTGCCACGGGACAATTCTTGAACACCATATATTTT. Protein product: CATGQFLNTIYF.

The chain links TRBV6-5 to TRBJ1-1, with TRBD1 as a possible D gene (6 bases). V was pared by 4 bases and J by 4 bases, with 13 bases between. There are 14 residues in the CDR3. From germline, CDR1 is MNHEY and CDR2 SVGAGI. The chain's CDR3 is CASSSTGTGTEAFF. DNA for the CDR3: TGTGCCAGCAGTTCGACAGGAACTGGCACTGAAGCTTTCTTT.

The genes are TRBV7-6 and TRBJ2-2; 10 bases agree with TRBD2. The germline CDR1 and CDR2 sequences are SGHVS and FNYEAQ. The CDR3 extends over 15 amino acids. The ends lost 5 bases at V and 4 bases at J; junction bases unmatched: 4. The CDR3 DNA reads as TGTGCCAGCAGCCTATCTAGCGGGGGCACCGGGGAGCTGTTTTTT. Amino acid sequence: CASSLSSGGTGELFF.

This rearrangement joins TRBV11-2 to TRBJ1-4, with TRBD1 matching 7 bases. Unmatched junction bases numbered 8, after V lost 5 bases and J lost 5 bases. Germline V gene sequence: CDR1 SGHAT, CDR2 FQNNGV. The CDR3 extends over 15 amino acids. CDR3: CASSAGTVFNEKLFF. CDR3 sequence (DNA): TGTGCCAGCAGCGCCGGGACAGTTTTCAATGAAAAACTGTTTTTT.

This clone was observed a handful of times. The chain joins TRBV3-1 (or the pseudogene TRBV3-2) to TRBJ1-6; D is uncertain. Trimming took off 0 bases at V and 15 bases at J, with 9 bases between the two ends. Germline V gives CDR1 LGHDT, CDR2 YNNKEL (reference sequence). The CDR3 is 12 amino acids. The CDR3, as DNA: TGTGCCAGCAGCCAAGATGCGAGGCACCTCCACTTT. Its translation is CASSQDARHLHF.

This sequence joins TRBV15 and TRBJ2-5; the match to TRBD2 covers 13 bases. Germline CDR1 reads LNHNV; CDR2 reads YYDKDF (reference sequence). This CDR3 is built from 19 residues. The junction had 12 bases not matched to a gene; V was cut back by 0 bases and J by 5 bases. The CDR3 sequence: CATSREGPTSGGAGETQYF. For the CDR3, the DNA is TGTGCCACCAGCAGAGAGGGCCCCACTAGCGGGGGGGCCGGTGAGACCCAGTACTTC.

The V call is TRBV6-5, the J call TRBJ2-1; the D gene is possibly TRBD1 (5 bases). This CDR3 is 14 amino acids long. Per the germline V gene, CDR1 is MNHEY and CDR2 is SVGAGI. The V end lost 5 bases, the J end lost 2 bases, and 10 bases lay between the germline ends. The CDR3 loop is CASSQGRAYNEQFF. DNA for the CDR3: TGTGCCAGCAGTCAGGGTAGGGCCTACAATGAGCAGTTCTTC.

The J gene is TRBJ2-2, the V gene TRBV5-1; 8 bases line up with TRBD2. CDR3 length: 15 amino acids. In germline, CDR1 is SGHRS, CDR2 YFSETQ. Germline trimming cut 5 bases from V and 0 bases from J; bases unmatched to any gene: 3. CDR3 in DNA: TGCGCCAGCAGGGACGGGGGGGCGAACACCGGGGAGCTGTTTTTT. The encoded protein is CASRDGGANTGELFF.

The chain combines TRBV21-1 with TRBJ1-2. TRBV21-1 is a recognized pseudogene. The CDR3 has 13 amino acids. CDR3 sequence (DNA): TGTGCCAGCAGCAAACTCCGCGGGGCCGGCTACACCTTC. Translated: CASSKLRGAGYTF.

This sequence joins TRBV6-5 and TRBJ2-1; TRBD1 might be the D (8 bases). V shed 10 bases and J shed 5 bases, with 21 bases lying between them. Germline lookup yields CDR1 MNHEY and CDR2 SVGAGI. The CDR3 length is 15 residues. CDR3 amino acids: CATRPWTGRDNEQFF. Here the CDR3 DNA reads TGTGCCACCAGACCCTGGACAGGGAGGGACAATGAGCAGTTCTTC.

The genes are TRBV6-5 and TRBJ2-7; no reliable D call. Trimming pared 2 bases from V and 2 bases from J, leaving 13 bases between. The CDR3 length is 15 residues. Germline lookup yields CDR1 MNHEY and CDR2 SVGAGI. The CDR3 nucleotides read TGTGCCAGCAGTTACGGGCAGTCCCCTCCCTACGAGCAGTACGTC. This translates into CASSYGQSPPYEQYV.

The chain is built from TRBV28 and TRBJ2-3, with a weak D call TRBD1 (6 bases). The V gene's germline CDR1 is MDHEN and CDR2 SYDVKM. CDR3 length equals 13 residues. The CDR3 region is CATRQDPTDTQYF. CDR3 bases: TGTGCAACAAGACAGGACCCCACAGATACGCAGTATTTT.

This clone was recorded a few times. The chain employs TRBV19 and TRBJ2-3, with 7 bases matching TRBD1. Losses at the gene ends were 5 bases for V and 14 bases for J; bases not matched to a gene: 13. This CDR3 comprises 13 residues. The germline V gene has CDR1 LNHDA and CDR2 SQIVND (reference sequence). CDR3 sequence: CASSPLDRPLAYF. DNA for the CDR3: TGTGCCAGTAGTCCGCTGGACAGGCCCCTGGCGTATTTT.

The CDR3 protein is CASSLGGEETQYF. For the CDR3, the DNA is TGTGCCAGCAGCTTGGGGGGGGAAGAGACCCAGTACTTC. V gene TRBV7-2 combines with J gene TRBJ2-5, with TRBD2 identical over 7 bases. V was clipped by 3 bases and J by 3 bases; unmatched bases: 1. This CDR3 has 13 residues. From germline, CDR1 is SGHTA and CDR2 FQGNSA.

The CDR3 DNA follows: TGTGCCAGCAGTAAAAAGGGAGGGGAAAATAGCGGGGTCACCTCCACAGATACGCAGTATTTT. Translated: CASSKKGGENSGVTSTDTQYF. J is TRBJ2-3 and V is TRBV6-2 or TRBV6-3, with 8 bases lining up with TRBD2. The length of the CDR3 is 21 residues. CDR1 and CDR2 (germline): MNHEY, SVGEGT. V lost 5 bases, J lost 2 bases, and 24 bases stayed unmatched.

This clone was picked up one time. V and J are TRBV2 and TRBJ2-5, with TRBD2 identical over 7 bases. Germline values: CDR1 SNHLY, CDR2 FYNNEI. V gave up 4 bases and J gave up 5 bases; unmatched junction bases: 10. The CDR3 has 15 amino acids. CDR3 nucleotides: TGTGCCAGCAGTGCGTGGGCTAGCGGTGTGGAGACCCAGTACTTC. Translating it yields CASSAWASGVETQYF.